This is a list of T cell receptor beta chains from one sample in a study of HIV-infected patients and healthy controls. TCRdb reprocessed the 5' RACE reads via MiXCR and lists one record per CDR3 protein. The sample records 20,000 to 30,000 distinct CDR3 sequences, about 8.5% being singletons. The specimen was blood. Every receptor here comes from an adult in good health. Each CDR3 is given without its conserved first and last residue.

cdr3_aa: ASSTNLGTANSISYEQY; v_call: TRBV28; j_call: TRBJ2-7
cdr3_aa: TSSRASGANVLT; v_call: TRBV24-1; j_call: TRBJ2-6
cdr3_aa: ASSVAYREHNQPQH; v_call: TRBV9; j_call: TRBJ1-5
cdr3_aa: SVEATKDRRGTWNTEAF; v_call: TRBV29-1; j_call: TRBJ1-1
cdr3_aa: ASSRRQPSFDEQF; v_call: TRBV23-1; j_call: TRBJ2-1
cdr3_aa: ASSVGADRSTDTQY; v_call: TRBV9; j_call: TRBJ2-3
cdr3_aa: ASSRARITGGDYGYT; v_call: TRBV14; j_call: TRBJ1-2
cdr3_aa: SAPTASSYEQY; v_call: TRBV20-1; j_call: TRBJ2-7
cdr3_aa: ASSESDRGTEAF; v_call: TRBV10-1; j_call: TRBJ1-1
cdr3_aa: SVATGRLGEKLF; v_call: TRBV29-1; j_call: TRBJ1-4
cdr3_aa: ASSINRQAQY; v_call: TRBV19; j_call: TRBJ2-3
cdr3_aa: ASSFAHATNEKLF; v_call: TRBV11-1; j_call: TRBJ1-4
cdr3_aa: ASSLTGLAGGPSTDTQY; v_call: TRBV7-9; j_call: TRBJ2-3
cdr3_aa: AISGDSGSEAF; v_call: TRBV10-3; j_call: TRBJ1-1
cdr3_aa: ASSLDGSRTGGSPLH; v_call: TRBV5-4; j_call: TRBJ1-6
cdr3_aa: ASSTRNGDLRPEAF; v_call: TRBV7-8; j_call: TRBJ1-1
cdr3_aa: ASSPSGQGNQPQH; v_call: TRBV5-1; j_call: TRBJ1-5
cdr3_aa: SGDRSNQPQH; v_call: TRBV29-1; j_call: TRBJ1-5
cdr3_aa: ASSLVWASNQPQH; v_call: TRBV7-2; j_call: TRBJ1-5
cdr3_aa: ASSDSQGTDTQY; v_call: TRBV6-4; j_call: TRBJ2-3